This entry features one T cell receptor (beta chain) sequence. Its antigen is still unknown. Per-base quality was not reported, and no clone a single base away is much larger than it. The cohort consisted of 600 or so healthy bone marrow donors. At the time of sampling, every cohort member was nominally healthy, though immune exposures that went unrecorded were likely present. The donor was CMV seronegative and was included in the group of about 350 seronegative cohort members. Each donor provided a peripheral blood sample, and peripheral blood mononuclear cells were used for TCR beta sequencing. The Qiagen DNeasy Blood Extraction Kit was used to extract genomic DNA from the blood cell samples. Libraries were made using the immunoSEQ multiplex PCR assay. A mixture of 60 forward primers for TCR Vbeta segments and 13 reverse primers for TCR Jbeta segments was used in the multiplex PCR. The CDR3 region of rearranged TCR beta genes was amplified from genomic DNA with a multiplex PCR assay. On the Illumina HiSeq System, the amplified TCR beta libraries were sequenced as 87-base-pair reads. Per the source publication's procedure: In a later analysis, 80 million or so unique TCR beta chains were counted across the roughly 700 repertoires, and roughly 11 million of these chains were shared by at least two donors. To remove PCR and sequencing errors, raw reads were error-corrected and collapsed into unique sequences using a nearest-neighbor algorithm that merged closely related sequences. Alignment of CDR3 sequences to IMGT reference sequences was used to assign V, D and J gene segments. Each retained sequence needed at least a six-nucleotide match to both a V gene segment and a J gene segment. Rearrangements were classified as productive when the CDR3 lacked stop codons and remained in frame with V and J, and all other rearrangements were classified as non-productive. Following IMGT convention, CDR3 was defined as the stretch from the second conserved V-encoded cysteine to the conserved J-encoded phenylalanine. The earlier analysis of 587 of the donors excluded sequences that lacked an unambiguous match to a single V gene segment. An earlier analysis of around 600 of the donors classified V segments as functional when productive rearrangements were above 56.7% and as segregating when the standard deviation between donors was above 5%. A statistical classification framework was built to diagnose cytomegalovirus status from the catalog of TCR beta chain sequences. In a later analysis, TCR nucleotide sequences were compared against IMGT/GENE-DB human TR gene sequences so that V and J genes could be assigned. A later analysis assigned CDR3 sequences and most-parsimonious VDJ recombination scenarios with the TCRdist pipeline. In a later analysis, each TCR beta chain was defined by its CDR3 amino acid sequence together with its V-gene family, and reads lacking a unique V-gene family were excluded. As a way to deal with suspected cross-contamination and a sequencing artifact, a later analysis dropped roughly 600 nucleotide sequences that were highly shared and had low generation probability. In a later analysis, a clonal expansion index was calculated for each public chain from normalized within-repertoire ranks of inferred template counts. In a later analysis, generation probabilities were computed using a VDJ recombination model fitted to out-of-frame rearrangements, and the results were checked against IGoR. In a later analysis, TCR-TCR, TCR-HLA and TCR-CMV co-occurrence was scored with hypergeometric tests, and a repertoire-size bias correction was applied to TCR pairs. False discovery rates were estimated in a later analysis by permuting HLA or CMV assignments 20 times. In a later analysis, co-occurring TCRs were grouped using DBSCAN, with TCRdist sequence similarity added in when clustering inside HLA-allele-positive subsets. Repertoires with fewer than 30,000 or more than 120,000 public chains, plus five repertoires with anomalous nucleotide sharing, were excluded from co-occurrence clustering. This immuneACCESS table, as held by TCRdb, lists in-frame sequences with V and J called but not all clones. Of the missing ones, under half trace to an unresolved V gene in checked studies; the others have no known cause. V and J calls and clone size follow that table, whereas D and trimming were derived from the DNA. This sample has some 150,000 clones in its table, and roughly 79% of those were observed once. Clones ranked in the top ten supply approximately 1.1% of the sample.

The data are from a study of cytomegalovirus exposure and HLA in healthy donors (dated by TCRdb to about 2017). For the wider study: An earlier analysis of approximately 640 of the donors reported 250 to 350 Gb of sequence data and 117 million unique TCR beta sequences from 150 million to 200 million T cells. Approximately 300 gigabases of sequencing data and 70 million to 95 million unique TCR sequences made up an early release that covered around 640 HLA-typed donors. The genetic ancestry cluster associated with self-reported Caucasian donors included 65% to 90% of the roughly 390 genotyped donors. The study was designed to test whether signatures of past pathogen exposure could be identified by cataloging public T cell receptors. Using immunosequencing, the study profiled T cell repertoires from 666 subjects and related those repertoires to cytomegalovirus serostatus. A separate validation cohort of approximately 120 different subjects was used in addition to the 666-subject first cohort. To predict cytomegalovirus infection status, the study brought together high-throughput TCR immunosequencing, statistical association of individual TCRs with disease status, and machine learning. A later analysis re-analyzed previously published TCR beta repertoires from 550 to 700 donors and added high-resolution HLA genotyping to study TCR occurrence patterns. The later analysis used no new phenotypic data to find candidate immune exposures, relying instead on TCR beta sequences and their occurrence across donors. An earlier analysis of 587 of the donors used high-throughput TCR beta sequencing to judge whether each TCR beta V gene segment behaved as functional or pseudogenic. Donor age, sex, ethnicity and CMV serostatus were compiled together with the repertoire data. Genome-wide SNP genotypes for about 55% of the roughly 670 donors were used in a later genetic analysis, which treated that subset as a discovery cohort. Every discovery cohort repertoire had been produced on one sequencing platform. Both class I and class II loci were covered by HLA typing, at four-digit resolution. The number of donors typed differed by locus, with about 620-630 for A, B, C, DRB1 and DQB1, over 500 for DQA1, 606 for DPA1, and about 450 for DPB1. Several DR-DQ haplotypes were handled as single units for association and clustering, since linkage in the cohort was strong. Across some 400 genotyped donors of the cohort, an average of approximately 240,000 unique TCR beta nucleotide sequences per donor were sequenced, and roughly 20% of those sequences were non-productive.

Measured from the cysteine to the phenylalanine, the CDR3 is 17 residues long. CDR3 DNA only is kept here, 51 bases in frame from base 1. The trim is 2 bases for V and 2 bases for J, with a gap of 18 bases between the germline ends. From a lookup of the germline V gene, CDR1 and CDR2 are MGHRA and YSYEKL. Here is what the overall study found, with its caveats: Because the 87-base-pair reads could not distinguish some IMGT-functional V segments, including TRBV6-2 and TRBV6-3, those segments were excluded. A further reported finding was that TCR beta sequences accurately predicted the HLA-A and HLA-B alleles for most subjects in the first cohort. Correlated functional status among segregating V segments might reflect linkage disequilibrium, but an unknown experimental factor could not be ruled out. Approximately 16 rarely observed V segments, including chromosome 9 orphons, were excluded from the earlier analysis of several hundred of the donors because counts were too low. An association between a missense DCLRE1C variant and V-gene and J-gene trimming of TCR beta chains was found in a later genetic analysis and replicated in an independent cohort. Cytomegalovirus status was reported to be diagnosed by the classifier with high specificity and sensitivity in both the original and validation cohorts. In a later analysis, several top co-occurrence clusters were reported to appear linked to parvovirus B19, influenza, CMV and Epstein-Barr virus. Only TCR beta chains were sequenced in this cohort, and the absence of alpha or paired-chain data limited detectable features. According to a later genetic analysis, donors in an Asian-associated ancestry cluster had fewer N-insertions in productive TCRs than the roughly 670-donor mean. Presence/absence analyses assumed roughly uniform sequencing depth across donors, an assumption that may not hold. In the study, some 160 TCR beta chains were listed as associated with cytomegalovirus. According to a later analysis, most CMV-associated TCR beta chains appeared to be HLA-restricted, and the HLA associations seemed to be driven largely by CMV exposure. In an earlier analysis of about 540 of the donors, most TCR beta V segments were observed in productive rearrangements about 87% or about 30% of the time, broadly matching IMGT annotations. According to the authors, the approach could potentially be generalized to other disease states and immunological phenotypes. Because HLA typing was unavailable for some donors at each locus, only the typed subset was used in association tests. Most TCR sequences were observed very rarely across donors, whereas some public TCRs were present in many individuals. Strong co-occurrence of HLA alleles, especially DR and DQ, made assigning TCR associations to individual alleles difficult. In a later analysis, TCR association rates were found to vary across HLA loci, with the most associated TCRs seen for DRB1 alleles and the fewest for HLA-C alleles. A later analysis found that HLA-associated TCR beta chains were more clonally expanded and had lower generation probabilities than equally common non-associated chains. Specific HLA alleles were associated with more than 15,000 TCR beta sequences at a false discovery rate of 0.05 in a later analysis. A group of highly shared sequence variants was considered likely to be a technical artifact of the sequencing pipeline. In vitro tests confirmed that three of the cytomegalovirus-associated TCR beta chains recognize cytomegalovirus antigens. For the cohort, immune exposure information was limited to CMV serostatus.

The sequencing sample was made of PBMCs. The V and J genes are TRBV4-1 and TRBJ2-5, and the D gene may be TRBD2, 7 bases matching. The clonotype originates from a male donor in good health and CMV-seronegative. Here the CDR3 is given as CASSQTKIRGGQETQYF. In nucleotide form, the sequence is TGCGCCAGCAGCCAAACCAAAATAAGGGGGGGACAAGAGACCCAGTACTTC.